Below are 20 T cell receptor beta chains sequenced from a single sample in a study of blood T cell repertoires in COVID-19. Sequencing used immunoSEQ multiplex PCR; TCRdb keeps in-frame clones, though not all of them. The sample has tens of thousands of clones; 80% are singletons. The sequencing input was peripheral blood. These receptors all stem from a woman between 65 and 79 years old with acute or convalescent COVID-19.

The gene calls are TRBV6-1 and TRBJ2-5, with D possibly TRBD2 on 7 matching bases. V was shortened by 2 bases and J by 1 base, with 14 bases between the two germline ends. CDR3 length equals 16 residues. Germline assignment: CDR1 MNHNS and CDR2 SASEGT. Here the CDR3 DNA reads TGTGCCAGCAGTGAATTCGGGGGGACAATCCAAGAGACCCAGTACTTC. Amino acid sequence: CASSEFGGTIQETQYF.

V is TRBV28 and J is TRBJ2-5; 8 nucleotides line up with TRBD1. The CDR3 sequence is 14 residues long. CDR1 and CDR2 (germline): MDHEN, SYDVKM. Trimming cost V 6 bases and J 4 bases; bases outside gene matches: 7. CDR3 nucleotide sequence: TGTGCCAGCAGCCAAGGACAGGGTTCAGAGACCCAGTACTTC. Translating it yields CASSQGQGSETQYF.

The chain links TRBV7-8 to TRBJ2-7; 7 nucleotides align to TRBD2. There are 17 residues in the CDR3. CDR1 is SGHVS, CDR2 FQNEAQ, per germline. Trimming took 5 bases from V and 2 from J; bases not matched to a gene: 15. In nucleotides, the CDR3 is TGTGCCAGCAGCCCGGGGGGTGGCGGGACTGAAACCTACGAGCAGTACTTC. Protein sequence: CASSPGGGGTETYEQYF.

This clone was seen more than once but under ten times. The chain couples TRBV28 to TRBJ1-4; TRBD1 matches at 8 bases. The trim removed 4 bases at V and 6 bases at J, leaving 4 bases unmatched. The germline CDR1 and CDR2 sequences are MDHEN and SYDVKM. CDR3 length: 14 residues. The CDR3, as DNA: TGTGCCAGCAGTTCCAGGGGGCTAGATGAAAAACTGTTTTTT. The encoded protein is CASSSRGLDEKLFF. Full variable domain (rest looked up from reference TRBV28 and TRBJ1-4): DVKVTQSSRYLVKRTGEKVFLECVQDMDHENMFWYRQDPGLGLRLIYFSYDVKMKEKGDIPEGYSVSREKKERFSLILESASTNQTSMYLCASSSRGLDEKLFFGSGTQLSVL.

This chain joins TRBV15 and TRBJ1-5; tentatively, D is TRBD1 (5 bases). This CDR3 contains 14 residues. Germline CDR1 and CDR2: LNHNV and YYDKDF (reference sequence). The germline V and J ends were trimmed by 3 bases and 5 bases, with 11 bases remaining between them. The CDR3 here is CATSRIQGHQPQHF. CDR3 DNA: TGTGCCACCAGCAGGATTCAGGGTCATCAGCCCCAGCATTTT.

This clone was seen a few times. J is TRBJ2-7 and V is TRBV28, with D possibly TRBD2 on 5 matching bases. In germline, CDR1 is MDHEN, CDR2 SYDVKM. The V end lost 8 bases, the J end lost 2 bases, and 7 bases lay between the germline ends. The CDR3 is made up of 11 amino acids. CDR3 sequence: CASEGAYEQYF. The CDR3 coding sequence is TGTGCCAGCGAGGGTGCCTACGAGCAGTACTTC.

The J gene is TRBJ2-7, the V gene TRBV24-1; D not resolved. V was trimmed by 5 bases and J by 5 bases, leaving 9 bases between them. The CDR3 covers 12 residues. Germline V CDR1 and CDR2: KGHDR, SFDVKD. The CDR3 sequence: CATSATGNEQYF. The CDR3 DNA reads as TGTGCCACCAGTGCCACGGGTAACGAGCAGTACTTC.

This sequence joins TRBV7-8 and TRBJ1-1; no firm D call. The CDR3 has 13 residues. CDR1 and CDR2 from the germline V gene are SGHVS and FQNEAQ. V gave up 0 bases and J gave up 6 bases, with 8 bases separating them. Here the CDR3 reads CASSLARRAEAFF. CDR3 sequence (DNA): TGTGCCAGCAGCTTAGCCCGTCGGGCTGAAGCTTTCTTT.

V gene TRBV7-2 combines with J gene TRBJ2-3; perhaps TRBD2 as D (6 bases). This CDR3 contains 14 residues. Germline-derived CDR1 and CDR2 are SGHTA and FQGNSA. Trimming stripped 5 bases from V and 7 bases from J, with 16 bases between. Here the CDR3 DNA reads TGTGCCAGCAGCCGTGGAGGGGTGGGGAATACGCAGTATTTT. This codes for CASSRGGVGNTQYF. Full variable domain (outside the CDR3, taken from reference TRBV7-2 and TRBJ2-3): GAGVSQSPSNKVTEKGKDVELRCDPISGHTALYWYRQSLGQGLEFLIYFQGNSAPDKSGLPSDRFSAERTGGSVSTLTIQRTQQEDSAVYLCASSRGGVGNTQYFGPGTRLTVL.

This clone occurred a few times. The rearrangement uses TRBV7-2 and TRBJ2-7; unclear D gene. Germline assignment: CDR1 SGHTA and CDR2 FQGNSA. The CDR3 is 15 residues long. Deletions cut 1 base from V and 0 bases from J, with 10 bases between. In nucleotides, the CDR3 is TGTGCCAGCAGCTTAGTTATTGGTAGCTCCTACGAGCAGTACTTC. Its translation is CASSLVIGSSYEQYF. Drawing the rest from reference TRBV7-2 and TRBJ2-7, the complete variable domain is GAGVSQSPSNKVTEKGKDVELRCDPISGHTALYWYRQSLGQGLEFLIYFQGNSAPDKSGLPSDRFSAERTGGSVSTLTIQRTQQEDSAVYLCASSLVIGSSYEQYFGPGTRLTVT.

The V call is TRBV5-1, the J call TRBJ1-5, with D possibly matching TRBD1 (5 bases). Germline V gene lookup returns CDR1 SGHRS and CDR2 YFSETQ. The CDR3 length is 14 residues. The V end was cut by 0 bases, the J end by 7 bases, with 11 bases between. The CDR3: CASSLVGGRQPQHF. The CDR3 DNA follows: TGCGCCAGCAGCTTGGTGGGGGGAAGACAGCCCCAGCATTTT.

The V and J genes are TRBV3-1 (or the pseudogene TRBV3-2) and TRBJ1-2; D is perhaps TRBD1 (6 bases). V lost 0 bases and J lost 8, with 10 bases in between. The CDR3 covers 13 residues. From germline, CDR1 is LGHDT and CDR2 YNNKEL (reference sequence). CDR3 coding DNA: TGTGCCAGCAGCCAAGACAGGGGATGGGGCTACACCTTC. Translating gives CASSQDRGWGYTF.

The chain combines TRBV10-3 with TRBJ2-7, with D possibly matching TRBD1 (6 bases). Germline V CDR1 and CDR2: ENHRY, SYGVKD. V gave up 7 bases and J gave up 7 bases, with 17 bases separating them. CDR3 length: 13 residues. The CDR3 DNA is TGTGCCATCAAGAGACAGGACGGTCAGGAGCAGTACTTC. This codes for CAIKRQDGQEQYF.

The rearrangement joins TRBV4-3 to TRBJ1-1; possibly TRBD1 for D (6 bases). Germline V gives CDR1 LGHNA, CDR2 YSLEER. The CDR3 runs to 15 residues. The V gene lost 1 base and the J gene lost 7 bases, with 16 bases spanning the gap. This CDR3 reads CASSQVAGATYEAFF. The CDR3 DNA reads TGCGCCAGCAGCCAAGTTGCAGGGGCAACTTATGAAGCTTTCTTT.

This sequence joins TRBV11-2 and TRBJ2-1; 8 nucleotides agree with TRBD2. The CDR3 length is 15 residues. Germline V CDR1 and CDR2: SGHAT, FQNNGV. J gave up 4 bases and V 7 bases, and 9 bases lay outside the gene matches. CDR3 in amino acids: CASIRTSGPYNEQFF. The CDR3 nucleotides read TGTGCCAGCATCAGAACTAGCGGACCTTACAATGAGCAGTTCTTC.

The J gene is TRBJ1-6, the V gene TRBV7-8, with 7 bases aligning to TRBD1. Trimming removed 5 bases from V and 6 bases from J; junction bases left unmatched: 10. The CDR3 totals 16 residues. Germline CDR1 and CDR2: SGHVS and FQNEAQ. The CDR3 spells CASSHRGQAFNSPLHF. CDR3 nucleotide sequence: TGTGCCAGCAGCCACCGTGGACAGGCCTTTAATTCACCCCTCCACTTT.

The chain recombines TRBV6-5 with TRBJ1-5; D is undetermined. The CDR3 is made up of 14 amino acids. Germline loops: CDR1 MNHEY, CDR2 SVGAGI. Trimming left V 0 bases short and J 4 bases short, with 7 bases between. The CDR3 loop is CASSYSAGNQPQHF. The CDR3 DNA sequence: TGTGCCAGCAGTTACTCAGCGGGGAATCAGCCCCAGCATTTT.

This chain links TRBV9 with TRBJ2-1, with D possibly TRBD2 on 5 matching bases. Deletions cut 4 bases from V and 5 bases from J, with 13 bases between. Germline CDR1 and CDR2: SGDLS and YYNGEE. The CDR3 totals 14 residues. CDR3 loop: CASSPPPGNNEQFF. The CDR3 coding sequence is TGTGCCAGCAGCCCCCCCCCGGGGAACAATGAGCAGTTCTTC.

This clone has just one count. The CDR3 loop reads CASSLVGPGTPGTDTQYF. CDR3 nucleotide sequence: TGTGCCAGCAGCTTAGTCGGCCCCGGGACTCCGGGCACAGATACGCAGTATTTT. The rearrangement uses TRBV7-6 and TRBJ2-3; TRBD2 is a possible D gene (6 bases). This CDR3 has 18 residues. CDR1 and CDR2 from the germline V gene are SGHVS and FNYEAQ. The V gene lost 1 base and the J gene lost 1 base, with 18 bases spanning the gap. Full variable domain (outside the CDR3, taken from reference TRBV7-6 and TRBJ2-3): GAGVSQSPRYKVTKRGQDVALRCDPISGHVSLYWYRQALGQGPEFLTYFNYEAQQDKSGLPNDRFSAERPEGSISTLTIQRTEQRDSAMYRCASSLVGPGTPGTDTQYFGPGTRLTVL.

V and J are TRBV7-6 and TRBJ2-5; D gene ambiguous. There are 11 residues in the CDR3. V was trimmed by 5 bases and J by 2 bases, leaving 3 bases between them. CDR1 is SGHVS and CDR2 is FNYEAQ in the germline V gene. CDR3: CASSLQETQYF. The CDR3, as DNA: TGTGCCAGCAGCCTGCAAGAGACCCAGTACTTC.